This is a list of T cell receptor beta chains from one sample in a study of molecular identifiers for immune sequencing clone quantification. TCRdb reprocessed the PCR reads with MiXCR, giving one entry per CDR3 protein. Of around 460,000 distinct CDR3 sequences in the sample, around 23% were seen once. Specimen: naive CD8+ T cells from blood, with Jurkat cell RNA spiked in. All receptors derive from a human donor in good health. Some libraries in this study had Jurkat cell RNA spiked in. The CDR3 runs from the conserved cysteine through the conserved F or W. A D gene is named only where the DNA matches it firmly. The size entry is marked missing in some rows and otherwise reads once, few, many or a size class.

clone size,V gene,D gene,J gene,CDR3 DNA,CDR3 protein
.,TRBV12-3/TRBV12-4,.,TRBJ1-2,TGTGCCAGCAAGAAGGGTCTTAGCGTCTACTATGGCTACACCTTC,CASKKGLSVYYGYTF
.,TRBV9,TRBD2,TRBJ2-1,TGTGCCAGCGGGGATGAAACGGGGGGGGTCTACAATGAGCAGTTCTTC,CASGDETGGVYNEQFF
few,TRBV13,.,TRBJ2-7,TGTGCCACCTCGCAGAGGGATCCATCCTACGAGCAGTACTTC,CATSQRDPSYEQYF
many,TRBV15,.,TRBJ1-5,TGTGCCACCAGCAGAGCCGCTACAGGCCCCAATCAGCCCCAGCATTTT,CATSRAATGPNQPQHF
many,TRBV20-1,.,TRBJ2-7,TGCAGTGCTAGAGATTTGGGTGGACAGTCCCCCCACGAGCAGTACTTC,CSARDLGGQSPHEQYF
many,TRBV7-9,.,TRBJ2-7,TGTGCCAGCAGCTCCGGGCCCACCTACGAGCAGTACTTC,CASSSGPTYEQYF
.,TRBV20-1,.,TRBJ1-1,TGCAGTGCTAGAGATTGGGGGACTGAAGCTTTCTTT,CSARDWGTEAFF
few,TRBV9,.,TRBJ2-1,TGTGCCAGCAGCGTAGCTATAGCGGCAGGCTACAATGAGCAGTTCTTC,CASSVAIAAGYNEQFF
many,TRBV4-1,.,TRBJ2-5,TGCGCCAGCAGCCAAGTTGGCCAGACCCAGTACTTC,CASSQVGQTQYF
few,TRBV13,.,TRBJ2-3,TGTGCCAGCAGCGAAGGACGTAAGAATACGCAGTATTTT,CASSEGRKNTQYF
few,TRBV9,TRBD2,TRBJ2-1,TGTGCCAGCAGCGCTTGGGGGGGGACCCTCAATGAGCAGTTCTTC,CASSAWGGTLNEQFF
many,TRBV30,TRBD1,TRBJ2-5,TGTGCCTGGAGTTCCGGGACAGGGTTAGTAGAGACCCAGTACTTC,CAWSSGTGLVETQYF
few,TRBV27,TRBD2,TRBJ2-7,TGTGCCAGCAGTTTTTCGAGCGGGACCTACGAGCAGTACTTC,CASSFSSGTYEQYF
many,TRBV28,.,TRBJ2-1,TGTGCCAGCAGTTACAGGGATGAGCAGTTCTTC,CASSYRDEQFF
.,TRBV21-1,.,TRBJ2-7,TGTGCCAGCCACAAGCGGTACGAGCAGTACTTC,CASHKRYEQYF
.,TRBV7-8,.,TRBJ2-3,TGTGCCAGCAGCTCCCGTACAGATACGCAGTGTTTT,CASSSRTDTQCF
.,TRBV24-1,.,TRBJ2-2,TGTGCCACCCGACAGACCACCGGGGAGCTGTTTTTT,CATRQTTGELFF
few,TRBV11-2,.,TRBJ1-1,TGTGCCAGCAGCTTCCGGGAAAGGGCTGAAGCTTTCTTT,CASSFRERAEAFF
.,TRBV7-6,.,TRBJ2-3,TGTGCCAGCAGCTTAGGGTGGGGGCTAGCGAGCGATACGCAGTATTTT,CASSLGWGLASDTQYF
few,TRBV7-9,TRBD1,TRBJ2-5,TGTGCCAGCAGCATTATACCGGGACAGGGTGATCAAGAGACCCAGTACTTC,CASSIIPGQGDQETQYF
.,TRBV2,.,TRBJ2-7,TGTGCCCGCAGTCCCCCGTGGAGCTCCTACGAGCAGTACTTC,CARSPPWSSYEQYF
few,TRBV7-9,TRBD2,TRBJ2-3,TGTGCCAGCAGCCTACCCCTCGGTTTGGGCGGGAGGGTAGATACGCAGTATTTT,CASSLPLGLGGRVDTQYF
many,TRBV6-2/TRBV6-3,TRBD1,TRBJ2-7,TGTGCCAGCAGTTACTTGGACAGGGCCTACGAGCAGTACTTC,CASSYLDRAYEQYF
few,TRBV10-3,TRBD1,TRBJ2-5,TGTGCCATCAGTGTTGAGGGGGCGGTTGAGACCCAGTACTTC,CAISVEGAVETQYF
.,TRBV4-2,.,TRBJ2-7,TGTGCCAGCAGCCCTACAACGATAGGAGACCGCGGTTTGCGGGAGCAGTACTTC,CASSPTTIGDRGLREQYF
few,TRBV29-1,.,TRBJ2-2,TGCAGCGTTGAAGGGGGCTTCACCGGGGAGCTGTTTTTT,CSVEGGFTGELFF
many,TRBV7-2,TRBD2,TRBJ2-7,TGTGCCAGCAGCCTGAGTAGCGGGGCCTACGAGCAGTACTTC,CASSLSSGAYEQYF
few,TRBV4-3,TRBD2,TRBJ2-7,TGCGCCAGCAGCCAAGGAACGGGAGGGCCCGAGCAGTACTTC,CASSQGTGGPEQYF
many,TRBV12-3/TRBV12-4,.,TRBJ2-7,TGTGCCAGCAGTTTAAACATGGGGAAGGAGCAGTACTTC,CASSLNMGKEQYF
.,TRBV4-2,TRBD2,TRBJ2-1,TGTGCCAGCAGCCTAACTAGCGGGAGGTTGAATGAGCAGTTCTTC,CASSLTSGRLNEQFF
few,TRBV7-9,TRBD1,TRBJ2-3,TGTGCCAGCAGGACAGGGGGAACAGATACGCAGTATTTT,CASRTGGTDTQYF